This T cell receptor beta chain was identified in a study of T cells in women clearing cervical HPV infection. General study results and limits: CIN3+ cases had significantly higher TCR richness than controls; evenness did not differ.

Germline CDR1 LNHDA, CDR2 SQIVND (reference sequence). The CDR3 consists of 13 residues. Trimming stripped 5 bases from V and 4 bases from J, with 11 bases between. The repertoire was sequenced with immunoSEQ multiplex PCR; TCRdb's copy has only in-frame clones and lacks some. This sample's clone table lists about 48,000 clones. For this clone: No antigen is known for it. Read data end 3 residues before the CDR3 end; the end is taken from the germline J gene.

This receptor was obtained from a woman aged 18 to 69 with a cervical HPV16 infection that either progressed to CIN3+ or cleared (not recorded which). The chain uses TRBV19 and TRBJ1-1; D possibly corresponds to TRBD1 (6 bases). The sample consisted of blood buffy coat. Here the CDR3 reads CASSQGLGTEAFF. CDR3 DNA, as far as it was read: TGTGCCAGTAGTCAGGGGCTAGGCACTGAA. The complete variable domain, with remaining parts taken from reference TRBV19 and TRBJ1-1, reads DGGITQSPKYLFRKEGQNVTLSCEQNLNHDAMYWYRQDPGQGLRLIYYSQIVNDFQKGDIAEGYSVSREKKESFPLTVTSAQKNPTAFYLCASSQGLGTEAFFGQGTRLTVV.